This TCR beta chain appears in the sequencing data of a study of cytomegalovirus exposure and HLA in healthy donors. The CDR3 has 13 amino acids. CDR1 is SGHTA, CDR2 FQGTGA, per germline. Trimming cost V 5 bases and J 5 bases, with 10 bases left between them. Both 60 Vbeta primers and 13 Jbeta primers went into the PCR. Sequenced by immunoSEQ multiplex PCR; TCRdb stores in-frame clones only, minus some. The sample holds about 89,000 clones, around 10% seen once. The rearrangement joins TRBV7-3 to TRBJ2-1; possible D gene TRBD1, 5 bases. The receptor was isolated from a man aged 50-59 years in good health and CMV-seropositive. The material sequenced was PBMCs. The DNA of the CDR3 is TGTGCCAGCAGCCCCTGGGGCGACAATGAGCAGTTCTTC. This sequence encodes CASSPWGDNEQFF.